The 24 T cell receptor beta chains reported below all come from one sample, sequenced in a study of T cells in women clearing cervical HPV infection. Generated by immunoSEQ multiplex PCR, the TCRdb table keeps only in-frame clones and is missing some. The repertoire table contains approximately 35,000 clones. Sequencing input: blood buffy coat. The receptors come from a woman between 18 and 70 years old with a cervical HPV16 infection that either progressed to CIN3+ or cleared (not recorded which).

As regards this clone: Read sequence stops 3 residues before the CDR3 end, and the germline J gene provides the missing end. The chain is built from TRBV2 and TRBJ2-3; 7 bases match TRBD1. Germline CDR1 and CDR2: SNHLY and FYNNEI. This CDR3 has 15 residues. The CDR3 DNA, read in part, is TGTGCCAGCAGGAAGGGGGCTGGTGGCAATCAGCCG. This encodes CASRKGAGGNQP. From start to end, the CDR3 is CASRKGAGGNQPQYF.

In the case of this clone: The read falls 3 residues short of the CDR3 end, and the missing part is taken from the germline J gene. The chain combines TRBV20-1 with TRBJ1-6, with TRBD1 identical over 7 bases. This CDR3 region has 17 residues. CDR1 is DFQATT, CDR2 SNEGSKA, per germline (reference sequence). CDR3 DNA, as far as it was read: TGCAGTGCTAGAGATCCTAAGTCGGGACAGTTTGTTTCCACC. Its protein product is CSARDPKSGQFVST. The entire CDR3 is CSARDPKSGQFVSTLHF.

On this clone itself: Read data end 3 residues before the CDR3 end; the end is taken from the germline J gene. The chain recombines TRBV7-3 with TRBJ2-3, with 7 bases fitting TRBD2. The germline CDR1 and CDR2 sequences are SGHTA and FQGTGA. The length of the CDR3 is 13 residues. CDR3 amino acids: CASSQLATETQYF. CDR3 bases read: TGTGCCAGCAGCCAACTAGCGACGGAGACG.

To note about this clone: The read terminates 3 residues ahead of where the CDR3 ends, so the germline J gene completes it. V is TRBV19 and J is TRBJ1-5; no clear D. Germline V gene sequence: CDR1 LNHDA, CDR2 SQIVND (reference sequence). The CDR3 extends over 15 amino acids. Trimming took 3 bases from V and 3 from J, leaving 12 bases between them. The CDR3 bases that were read are TGTGCCAGTAGTATTTTGGGCCAGGACAATCAGCCC. Protein: CASSILGQDNQP. The entire CDR3 protein is CASSILGQDNQPQHF.

Worth noting for this clone: The missing CDR3 end, 3 residues past where the read stops, is filled in from the germline J gene. V usage is TRBV19 and J usage is TRBJ1-4, with TRBD1 matching 7 bases. The CDR3 is 17 amino acids. CDR1 is LNHDA, CDR2 SQIVND, per germline (reference sequence). This CDR3 is CASSIDRDSAYNSPLFF. The part of the CDR3 DNA that was read is TGTGCCAGTAGTATCGACCGGGACAGCGCCTATAATTCACCA. Full variable domain (rest looked up from reference TRBV19 and TRBJ1-4): DGGITQSPKYLFRKEGQNVTLSCEQNLNHDAMYWYRQDPGQGLRLIYYSQIVNDFQKGDIAEGYSVSREKKESFPLTVTSAQKNPTAFYLCASSIDRDSAYNSPLFFGSGTQLSVL.

CDR3 region: CAWSVRVTGDSKDYTF. The part of the CDR3 DNA that was read is TGTGCCTGGAGTGTACGCGTTACAGGGGACTCTAAAGAC. The V call is TRBV30, the J call TRBJ1-2; 7 bases are a match to TRBD1. The read terminates 3 residues ahead of where the CDR3 ends, so the germline J gene completes it. The germline gives CDR1 GTSNPN, CDR2 SVGIG (reference sequence). The CDR3 is made up of 16 amino acids.

Of note for this clone: The read falls 3 residues short of the CDR3 end, and the missing part is taken from the germline J gene. V and J are TRBV18 and TRBJ2-3; D gene unclear. The CDR3 contains 14 residues. The ends were cut back, 3 bases at V and 0 bases at J, with 7 bases in the middle. In germline, CDR1 is KGHSH, CDR2 LQKENI. The covered CDR3 bases are TGTGCCAGCTCACCCTACTCTAGCACAGATACG. Its translation is CASSPYSSTDT. The entire CDR3 is CASSPYSSTDTQYF.

Turning to this clone: The CDR3 extends 3 residues past the end of the read, so its final part is completed from the germline J gene. The V call is TRBV20-1, the J call TRBJ2-3, with D maybe TRBD2 (5 bases). CDR3 length equals 13 residues. Germline lookup yields CDR1 DFQATT and CDR2 SNEGSKA (reference sequence). Partial CDR3 DNA: TGCAGTGCTAGGGTGGACTTCCAAGAGACG. As protein: CSARVDFQET. The whole CDR3 sequence is CSARVDFQETQYF.

About this clone itself: The germline gene is not matched at one end of the junction; a read error may be the cause. Coverage ceases 3 residues before the CDR3 finishes, and the germline J gene fills in the end. V usage is TRBV4-2 and J usage is TRBJ1-4, with TRBD1 as a possible D gene (5 bases). CDR3 length: 17 amino acids. Germline V CDR1 and CDR2: LGHNA, YNFKEQ. The CDR3 region is CASSQKGGGGAAEKLFF. CDR3 bases read: TGCGCCAGCAGCCAAAAAGGCGGGGGAGGGGCGGCTGAAAAA.

On this clone: The observed sequence ends 3 residues before the CDR3 terminus, with the missing tail filled in from the germline J gene. The V and J genes are TRBV7-6 and TRBJ1-6, with D maybe TRBD1 (5 bases). The CDR3 totals 14 residues. V was cut by 1 base and J by 9 bases, with 10 bases left in between. CDR1 and CDR2 from the germline V gene are SGHVS and FNYEAQ. The CDR3: CASSLEMRGSPLHF. The DNA read from the CDR3 is TGTGCCAGCAGCTTAGAAATGAGGGGTTCACCC.

CDR3 DNA, as far as it was read: TGTGCCAGCAGCCGCCTGACTAGTGGGGAGACC. Translating gives CASSRLTSGET. The CDR3 in its entirety is CASSRLTSGETQYF. J is TRBJ2-5 and V is TRBV2, with D possibly matching TRBD2 (6 bases). The observed sequence ends 3 residues before the CDR3 terminus, with the missing tail filled in from the germline J gene. The CDR3 has 14 amino acids. The V gene lost 6 bases and the J gene lost 5 bases, with 16 bases spanning the gap. Germline V gene data show CDR1 as SNHLY and CDR2 as FYNNEI.

CDR3 residues: CSARGTSGGNYEQYF. Incomplete CDR3 DNA: TGCAGTGCTAGGGGGACTAGCGGGGGGAATTACGAG. V and J are TRBV20-1 and TRBJ2-7; 15 nucleotides match TRBD2. The missing CDR3 end, 3 residues past where the read stops, is filled in from the germline J gene. V shed 3 bases, J shed 4 bases, and the junction held 4 bases outside the gene matches. This CDR3 comprises 15 residues. Germline V lookup: CDR1 DFQATT, CDR2 SNEGSKA (reference sequence).

CDR3 bases read: TGTGCCAGCAGCTTAGGACTAGCGGTCTACAATGAG. It specifies CASSLGLAVYNE. The full CDR3 protein is CASSLGLAVYNEQFF. The genes are TRBV7-6 and TRBJ2-1; TRBD2 aligns across 9 bases. The observed sequence ends 3 residues before the CDR3 terminus, with the missing tail filled in from the germline J gene. The CDR3 is 15 residues long. The V gene end was trimmed by 1 base and the J gene end by 3 bases; junction bases not matched to a gene: 1. Germline-derived CDR1 and CDR2 are SGHVS and FNYEAQ.

The part of the CDR3 DNA that was read is TGTGCCAGCAGTTTCGGACAGGGAAACAATTCACCC. Translating it yields CASSFGQGNNSP. The full CDR3 is CASSFGQGNNSPLHF. The gene calls are TRBV12-3 or TRBV12-4 and TRBJ1-6; 8 bases are a match to TRBD1. The CDR3 is cut off 3 residues early in the read; its end comes from the germline J gene. The CDR3 sequence is 15 residues long. J lost 7 bases, V lost 3 bases, and 5 bases had no gene match.

A remark on this clone: The read terminates 3 residues ahead of where the CDR3 ends, so the germline J gene completes it. The V call is TRBV5-5, the J call TRBJ2-3, with D perhaps TRBD2 (6 bases). CDR3 size: 14 residues. Germline V gene lookup returns CDR1 SGHKS and CDR2 YYEKEE (reference sequence). CDR3 bases read: TGTGCCAGCAGCTTAGGGAGGCCGGGGGAGACG. Translated, it gives CASSLGRPGET. The CDR3 reads in full as CASSLGRPGETQYF.

Concerning this clone: The CDR3 end is not reached by the read, which stops 3 residues before it; the germline J gene fills it in. The gene calls are TRBV7-6 and TRBJ1-2, with TRBD1 matching 11 bases. Looked up from germline, CDR1 is SGHVS and CDR2 is FNYEAQ. This CDR3 is 15 amino acids long. Partial CDR3 DNA: TGTGCCAGCAGCACCTCCCGGACAGGGGGCAACGAC. It translates to CASSTSRTGGND. The complete CDR3 protein is CASSTSRTGGNDYTF.

With regard to this clone: Coverage ceases 3 residues before the CDR3 finishes, and the germline J gene fills in the end. The chain joins TRBV29-1 to TRBJ1-5; D is perhaps TRBD1 (6 bases). Per the germline V gene, CDR1 is SQVTM and CDR2 is ANQGSEA. The CDR3 length is 15 residues. Between the trimmed V and J ends, which lost 5 bases and 5 bases, there was a span of 19 bases. CDR3 bases read: TGCAGCGTTCTTGTCCTAGCAGGGGAGTATCAGCCC. This codes for CSVLVLAGEYQP. The whole CDR3 sequence is CSVLVLAGEYQPQHF.

In regard to this clone: The read finishes 3 residues shy of the CDR3 end, and the germline J gene is used to complete it. This rearrangement joins TRBV11-1 to TRBJ2-3; 8 bases line up with TRBD1. The trim removed 11 bases at V and 1 base at J, leaving 5 bases unmatched. The CDR3 consists of 13 residues. Germline CDR1 SGHAT, CDR2 FQDESV (reference sequence). CDR3 DNA (partial): TGTGCCCGATGGACAGGGCGCACAGATACG. Protein sequence: CARWTGRTDT. The CDR3 reads in full as CARWTGRTDTQYF.

In the case of this clone: The CDR3 is cut off 3 residues early in the read; its end comes from the germline J gene. The rearrangement links TRBV7-9 to TRBJ2-2; perhaps TRBD2 as D (7 bases). This CDR3 is 14 amino acids long. Per germline, CDR1 SEHNR and CDR2 FQNEAQ (reference sequence). The covered CDR3 bases are TGTGCCAGCAGAGAGGGGGGGGTTACTTCACCG. Translation: CASREGGVTSP. The full-length CDR3 reads as CASREGGVTSPLFF.

Comments on this clone: The read is 3 residues too short to cover the CDR3 end, so that end is filled in from the germline J gene. V and J are TRBV5-5 and TRBJ2-1, with 7 positions matching TRBD1. The CDR3 has 15 amino acids. The germline V gene encodes CDR1 SGHKS and CDR2 YYEKEE (reference sequence). V gave up 5 bases and J gave up 6 bases; unmatched junction bases: 11. CDR3 DNA, as far as it was read: TGTGCCAGCAGTTACCGGGACAGACCCCCCAATGAG. This translates into CASSYRDRPPNE. The full CDR3 sequence reads CASSYRDRPPNEQFF.

About this clone itself: Read data end 3 residues before the CDR3 end; the end is taken from the germline J gene. The chain employs TRBV7-2 and TRBJ1-1, with D uncertain. In germline, CDR1 is SGHTA, CDR2 FQGNSA. The CDR3 extends over 13 amino acids. Trimming took off 4 bases at V and 0 bases at J, with 6 bases between the two ends. The part of the CDR3 DNA that was read is TGTGCCAGCAGCTCAAGGTTGAACACTGAA. It translates to CASSSRLNTE. The CDR3 as a whole reads CASSSRLNTEAFF. Together with reference TRBV7-2 and TRBJ1-1, the CDR3 gives the full variable domain: GAGVSQSPSNKVTEKGKDVELRCDPISGHTALYWYRQSLGQGLEFLIYFQGNSAPDKSGLPSDRFSAERTGGSVSTLTIQRTQQEDSAVYLCASSSRLNTEAFFGQGTRLTVV.

As for this clone: The read halts 3 residues ahead of the CDR3 end, with the missing end drawn from the germline J gene. The chain links TRBV2 to TRBJ1-3; 11 bases match TRBD1. This CDR3 has 19 amino acids. Looked up from germline, CDR1 is SNHLY and CDR2 is FYNNEI. J lost 8 bases, V lost 5 bases, and 20 bases had no gene match. CDR3 loop: CASSPHLDRGRPEQHTIYF. Incomplete CDR3 DNA: TGTGCCAGCAGTCCCCATCTGGACAGGGGGCGTCCAGAGCAACACACC.

On this clone: The read is 3 residues too short to cover the CDR3 end, so that end is filled in from the germline J gene. The chain has TRBV28 and TRBJ2-7; 7 nucleotides agree with TRBD2. Germline V gives CDR1 MDHEN, CDR2 SYDVKM. V trimming: 9 bases; J trimming: 0 bases; junction bases outside the gene matches: 14. The CDR3 consists of 16 residues. The CDR3 is CASWGGGGFSSYEQYF. The CDR3 DNA, read in part, is TGTGCCAGTTGGGGCGGGGGAGGATTTAGCTCCTACGAG.

As concerns this clone: The read ends 3 residues early relative to the CDR3; the germline J gene fills the gap. This chain joins TRBV19 and TRBJ1-2, with D possibly TRBD1 on 5 matching bases. The V gene's germline CDR1 is LNHDA and CDR2 SQIVND (reference sequence). The CDR3 sequence is 16 residues long. The part of the CDR3 DNA that was read is TGTGCCAGTAGTATGCGGCGGGGGGTCAACACAGATACC. Amino acids: CASSMRRGVNTDT. The complete CDR3 protein is CASSMRRGVNTDTYTF.